These 27 T cell receptor beta chains were all obtained from the same sample, sequenced in a study of technical replicates of blood from a handful of donors. Profiled with immunoSEQ multiplex PCR; TCRdb holds only in-frame clones, not every one. Here the sample spans about 14,000 clones, roughly four fifths being singletons. The sample taken for sequencing was PBMCs. All receptors come from a human donor in good health.

V and J are TRBV10-3 and TRBJ2-3, with D perhaps matching TRBD1 (6 bases). Per the germline V gene, CDR1 is ENHRY and CDR2 is SYGVKD. The V gene lost 2 bases and the J gene lost 2 bases, with 8 bases spanning the gap. The CDR3 runs to 14 residues. CDR3 in amino acids: CAISEEGDTDTQYF. CDR3 nucleotide sequence: TGTGCCATCAGTGAGGAGGGGGACACAGATACGCAGTATTTT.

The V call is TRBV19, the J call TRBJ2-1; 12 nucleotides line up with TRBD2. The CDR3 covers 15 residues. J gave up 6 bases and V 5 bases, and 5 bases lay outside the gene matches. From germline, CDR1 is LNHDA and CDR2 SQIVND (reference sequence). The CDR3 DNA is TGTGCCAGTAGTCTTTCTAGCGGGAGGGCCAATGAGCAGTTCTTC. Translated, it gives CASSLSSGRANEQFF.

The rearrangement joins TRBV5-1 to TRBJ2-3, with TRBD2 as a possible D gene (5 bases). V was trimmed by 4 bases and J by 0 bases, leaving 12 bases between them. Germline assignment: CDR1 SGHRS and CDR2 YFSETQ. The CDR3 spans 15 residues. The CDR3 coding sequence is TGCGCCAGCAGCCCTTTCGGCGGGAGCACAGATACGCAGTATTTT. Its protein product is CASSPFGGSTDTQYF.

The rearrangement joins TRBV5-4 to TRBJ2-7, with 13 bases fitting TRBD2. The germline CDR1 and CDR2 sequences are SGHNT and YYREEE (reference sequence). Trimming removed 4 bases from V and 7 bases from J; junction bases left unmatched: 11. The CDR3 is 16 amino acids. CDR3: CASSTGTSGTLREQYF. The CDR3 DNA is TGTGCCAGCAGCACCGGGACTAGCGGGACGCTTCGGGAGCAGTACTTC.

The rearrangement uses TRBV7-9 and TRBJ2-3; 10 bases match TRBD1. This CDR3 has 17 amino acids. The J segment lost 1 base and the V segment lost 5 bases, leaving 9 bases of the junction unmatched. Germline V CDR1 and CDR2: SEHNR, FQNEAQ (reference sequence). The CDR3 reads CASSQQGTGVGTDTQYF. The CDR3 DNA reads as TGTGCCAGCAGCCAACAAGGGACAGGGGTTGGCACAGATACGCAGTATTTT.

The rearrangement joins TRBV5-1 to TRBJ2-2, with D possibly being TRBD2 (5 bases). CDR1 is SGHRS, CDR2 YFSETQ, per germline. Trimming cost V 2 bases and J 2 bases, with 7 bases left between them. This CDR3 comprises 14 residues. Written as DNA, the CDR3 is TGCGCCAGCAGCTTAAGGACTAACACCGGGGAGCTGTTTTTT. This sequence encodes CASSLRTNTGELFF. Full variable domain (remainder filled in from reference TRBV5-1 and TRBJ2-2): KAGVTQTPRYLIKTRGQQVTLSCSPISGHRSVSWYQQTPGQGLQFLFEYFSETQRNKGNFPGRFSGRQFSNSRSEMNVSTLELGDSALYLCASSLRTNTGELFFGEGSRLTVL.

The chain uses TRBV5-6 and TRBJ2-1; the D gene is possibly TRBD2 (6 bases). V lost 0 bases, J lost 3 bases, and 10 bases lay in between. This CDR3 is 15 amino acids long. Germline assignment: CDR1 SGHDT and CDR2 YYEEEE. The CDR3 protein is CASSLGSSVYNEQFF. DNA for the CDR3: TGTGCCAGCAGCTTGGGGTCTAGCGTCTACAATGAGCAGTTCTTC.

This chain connects TRBV6-5 to TRBJ2-1, with D perhaps TRBD2 (5 bases). V dropped 4 bases and J dropped 9 bases, with 10 bases sitting between them. There are 12 residues in the CDR3. In germline, CDR1 is MNHEY, CDR2 SVGAGI. The CDR3 here is CASSSPAGEQFF. Here the CDR3 DNA reads TGTGCCAGCAGTTCTCCGGCGGGTGAGCAGTTCTTC.

The chain uses TRBV2 and TRBJ2-1; TRBD2 matches at 7 bases. The CDR3 consists of 16 residues. CDR1 is SNHLY and CDR2 is FYNNEI in the germline V gene. V shed 2 bases and J 2 bases; nucleotides not matched to a gene: 6. The CDR3 DNA sequence: TGTGCCAGCAGTGAATCAGCGGGGAATGCCTACAATGAGCAGTTCTTC. Its translation: CASSESAGNAYNEQFF. The whole variable domain, filled in from reference TRBV2 and TRBJ2-1, reads EPEVTQTPSHQVTQMGQEVILRCVPISNHLYFYWYRQILGQKVEFLVSFYNNEISEKSEIFDDQFSVERPDGSNFTLKIRSTKLEDSAMYFCASSESAGNAYNEQFFGPGTRLTVL.

The chain has TRBV10-3 and TRBJ2-7; 7 nucleotides align to TRBD2. V lost 8 bases and J lost 0; bases outside the gene matches: 4. The germline V gene encodes CDR1 ENHRY and CDR2 SYGVKD. The CDR3 spans 13 residues. The CDR3 region has the DNA TGTGCCATCGGGGAGGGAATCTCCTACGAGCAGTACTTC. Translated, it gives CAIGEGISYEQYF.

The V gene is TRBV6-4, the J gene TRBJ2-3; maybe TRBD2 (7 bases). V was pared by 8 bases and J by 8 bases, with 20 bases between. Germline assignment: CDR1 MRHNA and CDR2 SNTAGT. The CDR3 consists of 14 residues. The CDR3 protein is CASGPGGGGGTQYF. CDR3 coding DNA: TGTGCCAGCGGACCGGGAGGAGGGGGAGGTACGCAGTATTTT.

The rearrangement uses TRBV2 and TRBJ2-5; D might be TRBD2 (5 bases). CDR1 and CDR2 from the germline V gene are SNHLY and FYNNEI. The CDR3 runs 13 residues. V was trimmed by 3 bases and J by 5 bases, leaving 10 bases between them. The CDR3 DNA follows: TGTGCCAGCAGTGATTCCGGGGTGGAGACCCAGTACTTC. Its protein is CASSDSGVETQYF.

The chain employs TRBV7-9 and TRBJ2-3; 9 bases are a match to TRBD2. V trimming: 2 bases; J trimming: 5 bases; junction bases outside the gene matches: 11. CDR1 is SEHNR and CDR2 is FQNEAQ in the germline V gene (reference sequence). The CDR3 covers 17 residues. CDR3 bases: TGTGCCAGCAGCTTAAAGTCCCTAGCGGGACTCTTAGATACGCAGTATTTT. As protein: CASSLKSLAGLLDTQYF.

This sequence joins TRBV6-6 and TRBJ2-7; D gene uncertain. The CDR3 is 13 amino acids. Germline lookup yields CDR1 MNHNY and CDR2 SVGAGI (reference sequence). V shed 8 bases and J shed 2 bases, with 13 bases lying between them. The CDR3 sequence is CASLGLRPYEQYF. CDR3 in DNA: TGTGCCAGCCTAGGCCTTAGACCCTACGAGCAGTACTTC.

The chain couples TRBV25-1 to TRBJ2-3; 10 nucleotides line up with TRBD2. V shed 3 bases, J shed 4 bases, and the junction held 1 base outside the gene matches. The CDR3 sequence is 14 residues long. The germline gives CDR1 MGHDK, CDR2 SYGVNS. CDR3 residues: CASSDTSGADTQYF. CDR3 bases: TGTGCCAGCAGTGATACTAGCGGGGCAGATACGCAGTATTTT.

This chain connects TRBV4-1 to TRBJ2-3; 9 nucleotides align to TRBD2. Germline V gene sequence: CDR1 MGHRA, CDR2 YSYEKL. V shed 4 bases, J shed 6 bases, and the junction held 8 bases outside the gene matches. The CDR3 sequence is 15 residues long. CDR3 amino acids: CASSPEESGRDTQYF. The CDR3 coding sequence is TGCGCCAGCAGCCCGGAGGAGAGCGGGAGGGATACGCAGTATTTT.

The genes are TRBV2 and TRBJ2-7; a weak D match, TRBD2 (5 bases). The CDR3 contains 13 residues. Looked up from germline, CDR1 is SNHLY and CDR2 is FYNNEI. The V gene lost 7 bases and the J gene lost 5 bases, with 15 bases spanning the gap. The CDR3 reads CASTELEPHEQYF. The CDR3 bases are TGTGCCAGCACCGAACTAGAACCCCACGAGCAGTACTTC.

The chain uses TRBV6-5 and TRBJ2-3; D may be TRBD2 (5 bases). Germline V gene data show CDR1 as MNHEY and CDR2 as SVGAGI. V lost 2 bases to trimming and J lost 4 bases, with 13 bases between them. The CDR3 has 15 amino acids. CDR3 nucleotide sequence: TGTGCCAGCAGTTACACGGGATTTGGTGCAGATACGCAGTATTTT. It encodes CASSYTGFGADTQYF.

V gene TRBV6-5 combines with J gene TRBJ2-7; D not certain. Trimming left V 2 bases short and J 4 bases short, with 12 bases between. Germline V CDR1 and CDR2: MNHEY, SVGAGI. CDR3 length equals 14 residues. The CDR3 region is CASSYLGDSYEQYF. The CDR3 DNA follows: TGTGCCAGCAGTTACCTCGGAGACTCATACGAGCAGTACTTC.

The chain is built from TRBV7-9 and TRBJ1-4, with unresolved D. The V gene's germline CDR1 is SEHNR and CDR2 FQNEAQ (reference sequence). V was shortened by 0 bases and J by 4 bases, with 9 bases between the two germline ends. This CDR3 is built from 15 residues. CDR3 DNA: TGTGCCAGCAGCTTAGCGCAGCAGGTTAATGAAAAACTGTTTTTT. Its protein is CASSLAQQVNEKLFF.

The chain links TRBV2 to TRBJ2-2; TRBD2 aligns across 11 bases. Germline V gene sequence: CDR1 SNHLY, CDR2 FYNNEI. CDR3 length: 15 amino acids. V shed 4 bases and J 5 bases; nucleotides not matched to a gene: 3. Written as DNA, the CDR3 is TGTGCCAGCAGTGGACTAGCGGGATTGACCGGGGAGCTGTTTTTT. It encodes CASSGLAGLTGELFF. The complete variable domain, with remaining parts taken from reference TRBV2 and TRBJ2-2, reads EPEVTQTPSHQVTQMGQEVILRCVPISNHLYFYWYRQILGQKVEFLVSFYNNEISEKSEIFDDQFSVERPDGSNFTLKIRSTKLEDSAMYFCASSGLAGLTGELFFGEGSRLTVL.

V usage is TRBV4-1 and J usage is TRBJ2-1, with 7 bases matching TRBD2. This CDR3 has 16 residues. The V and J ends lost 0 bases and 0 bases, in that order; junction bases with no gene match: 2. Germline loops: CDR1 MGHRA, CDR2 YSYEKL. The DNA for the CDR3 is TGCGCCAGCAGCCAAGAAGGCGGGAGCTCCTACAATGAGCAGTTCTTC. It specifies CASSQEGGSSYNEQFF.

This clone was picked up a small number of times. The chain links TRBV4-2 to TRBJ1-5, with D perhaps TRBD1 (5 bases). The CDR3 spans 15 residues. Between the trimmed V and J ends, which lost 4 bases and 3 bases, there was a span of 13 bases. Germline CDR1 is LGHNA and CDR2 is YNFKEQ. DNA for the CDR3: TGTGCCAGCAGCCCCAGTCGGGGGAACAATCAGCCCCAGCATTTT. This translates into CASSPSRGNNQPQHF.

This rearrangement joins TRBV30 to TRBJ1-2; D unresolved. CDR3 size: 14 residues. V was shortened by 4 bases and J by 3 bases, with 15 bases between the two germline ends. The germline CDR1 and CDR2 sequences are GTSNPN and SVGIG (reference sequence). Here the CDR3 reads CAWTIIPRDYGYTF. CDR3 bases: TGTGCCTGGACCATCATCCCCCGGGACTATGGCTACACCTTC.

V is TRBV7-2 and J is TRBJ2-3; D might be TRBD1 (6 bases). The V gene lost 1 base and the J gene lost 5 bases, with 13 bases spanning the gap. CDR3 size: 15 residues. Germline CDR1 and CDR2: SGHTA and FQGNSA. The CDR3 protein is CASSLGAGDLDTQYF. The CDR3 coding sequence is TGTGCCAGCAGCTTAGGGGCAGGGGATTTAGATACGCAGTATTTT.

J is TRBJ2-1 and V is TRBV19; 10 nucleotides agree with TRBD2. Germline assignment: CDR1 LNHDA and CDR2 SQIVND (reference sequence). CDR3 length equals 15 residues. The V and J ends lost 4 bases and 7 bases, in that order; junction bases with no gene match: 7. CDR3 amino acids: CASSKAGGPGNEQFF. The CDR3 DNA reads as TGTGCCAGTAGTAAAGCGGGAGGGCCGGGGAATGAGCAGTTCTTC.

The chain recombines TRBV5-4 with TRBJ2-1; TRBD2 matches 7 bases. Germline values: CDR1 SGHNT, CDR2 YYREEE (reference sequence). Trimming at V came to 4 bases and at J to 4 bases, leaving 8 bases not matched to a gene. The CDR3 sequence is 15 residues long. This CDR3 reads CASSPKRDGYNEQFF. CDR3 in DNA: TGTGCCAGCAGCCCTAAGCGGGACGGGTACAATGAGCAGTTCTTC.